Shown below are 9 T cell receptor beta chains from a single sample sequenced in a study of shared clonotypes between healthy human individuals. Data came from immunoSEQ multiplex PCR; TCRdb stores just in-frame clones and leaves some out. The repertoire holds about 1 million clones, with 75% as singletons. Sequenced sample: memory CD4+ T cells sorted from blood. The sample's subset: CD45RA-negative fraction. The receptors stem from a man in his late teens or twenties in good health.

The V call is TRBV11-2, the J call TRBJ1-1; D is unresolved. The length of the CDR3 is 13 residues. Germline-derived CDR1 and CDR2 are SGHAT and FQNNGV. Trimming took 4 bases from V and 4 from J, leaving 10 bases between them. In DNA form, the CDR3 reads TGTGCCAGCAGCTCCCAGGTCGGCACTGAAGCTTTCTTT. Translating gives CASSSQVGTEAFF.

The chain joins TRBV5-6 to TRBJ1-5; a weak D match, TRBD1 (6 bases). The germline V and J ends were trimmed by 0 bases and 7 bases, with 11 bases remaining between them. This CDR3 spans 14 amino acids. Germline V gene sequence: CDR1 SGHDT, CDR2 YYEEEE. In nucleotides, the CDR3 is TGTGCCAGCAGCTTGGGACAGGTTGCCCAGCCCCAGCATTTT. Protein product: CASSLGQVAQPQHF.

The V gene is TRBV4-2, the J gene TRBJ2-7; 8 positions match TRBD1. With V trimmed by 0 bases and J by 4 bases, 5 bases remained unmatched. This CDR3 has 15 residues. Germline CDR1 reads LGHNA; CDR2 reads YNFKEQ. CDR3 sequence (DNA): TGTGCCAGCAGCCAAGACCGGGACAGGCAGTACGAGCAGTACTTC. Translated, it gives CASSQDRDRQYEQYF.

The chain joins TRBV18 to TRBJ1-1; D remains unclear. Trimming stripped 0 bases from V and 4 bases from J, with 9 bases between. This CDR3 region has 14 residues. Germline V gives CDR1 KGHSH, CDR2 LQKENI. This chain's CDR3 is CASSPPNGVTEAFF. The CDR3 DNA follows: TGTGCCAGCTCACCACCTAACGGGGTCACTGAAGCTTTCTTT.

The gene calls are TRBV6-5 and TRBJ1-5; 7 bases map to TRBD1. This CDR3 has 13 amino acids. Germline V gives CDR1 MNHEY, CDR2 SVGAGI. The V and J ends lost 6 bases and 5 bases, in that order; junction bases with no gene match: 4. The CDR3 coding sequence is TGTGCCAGCAGCCAGGGGGGATATCAGCCCCAGCATTTT. Amino acids: CASSQGGYQPQHF.

Only one count was recorded for this clone. The chain employs TRBV7-9 and TRBJ2-4; the D gene is possibly TRBD2 (5 bases). The length of the CDR3 is 14 residues. V was cut by 9 bases and J by 6 bases, with 18 bases left in between. Looked up from germline, CDR1 is SEHNR and CDR2 is FQNEAQ (reference sequence). CDR3 nucleotides: TGTGCCAGTCAACGGGAATCGATCGCAAACATTCAGTACTTC. This codes for CASQRESIANIQYF.

This clone has just a few counts. The gene calls are TRBV7-9 and TRBJ1-2; 7 nucleotides line up with TRBD1. This CDR3 is built from 15 residues. Germline loops: CDR1 SEHNR, CDR2 FQNEAQ (reference sequence). V was pared by 5 bases and J by 5 bases, with 11 bases of the junction left unmatched. The CDR3 loop is CASSRYRGDGYGYTF. CDR3 nucleotide sequence: TGTGCCAGCAGCAGATACAGGGGTGACGGGTATGGCTACACCTTC.

This sequence joins TRBV7-2 and TRBJ2-7; D is ambiguous. Trimming shortened V by 5 bases and J by 3 bases, and 5 bases separated the two germline ends. Germline values: CDR1 SGHTA, CDR2 FQGNSA. The CDR3 is 11 amino acids. As DNA, the CDR3 is TGTGCCAGCAGCCAGTACTACGAGCAGTACTTC. This codes for CASSQYYEQYF.

The V and J genes are TRBV23-1 and TRBJ1-3, with D perhaps matching TRBD1 (6 bases). TRBV23-1 is an ORF for which the function is uncertain. The V end lost 11 bases, the J end lost 4 bases, and 18 bases lay between the germline ends. The CDR3 has 14 residues. The DNA of the CDR3 is TGCGCCGTAAGGCCCAGGGGACGGGGAAACACCATATATTTT. Encoded protein: CAVRPRGRGNTIYF.